This is a list of T cell receptor beta chains from one sample in a study of metastatic and nonmetastatic thyroid tumors. TCRdb re-analyzed the PCR reads through MiXCR. The repertoire consists of some 25,000 clones, with roughly 23% occurring once and the leading ten covering roughly 7.8%. Sequenced sample: blood. The receptors shown here come from a female donor with papillary thyroid cancer or a benign thyroid nodule (not recorded which). Some clones in this sample may be carry-over from other donors' samples. Both conserved end residues are part of each CDR3. The D gene is left open where the match is weak. Where a row states a size, it is once, few, many or the class of an expanded clone; other rows omit it.

v_call	d_call	clone_size	j_call	cdr3_nt	cdr3_aa
TRBV25-1	NA	many	TRBJ2-7	TGTGCCAGCAGTGAGCCGGGTCCTAACCCCGAGCAGTACTTC	CASSEPGPNPEQYF
TRBV2	NA	NA	TRBJ2-3	TGTGCCAGCAGGACGACTCTGGGCGCAGATACGCAGTATTTT	CASRTTLGADTQYF
TRBV5-1	NA	many	TRBJ1-1	TGCGCCAGCAAACAGGCCCCCATGAACACTGAAGCTTTCTTT	CASKQAPMNTEAFF
TRBV6-1	TRBD2	medium-sized	TRBJ2-7	TGTGCCAGCAGTAGGCCCCAGCGGGGGGGGAACGAGCAGTACTTC	CASSRPQRGGNEQYF
TRBV4-1	TRBD2	many	TRBJ2-3	TGCGCCAGCAGCAAGACTAGCGGGGGGTTCCTCACAGATACGCAGTATTTT	CASSKTSGGFLTDTQYF
TRBV4-3	TRBD1	many	TRBJ2-7	TGCGCCAGCAGCCAGGCGGGACAGGGTAATAAGCAGTACTTC	CASSQAGQGNKQYF
TRBV4-3	NA	many	TRBJ1-6	TGCGCCAGCAGCCAAGTTGGGGGGAGCTCCTATAATTCACCCCTCCACTTT	CASSQVGGSSYNSPLHF
TRBV20-1	TRBD2	many	TRBJ2-1	TGCAGTGCCGGGACTAGCGGGAGTGGGGGCAACAATGAGCAGTTCTTC	CSAGTSGSGGNNEQFF
TRBV11-1	NA	many	TRBJ2-3	TGTGCCAGCAGCTTTGTTGACTCGGGGAAGGGCACAGATACGCAGTATTTT	CASSFVDSGKGTDTQYF
TRBV5-4	TRBD2	many	TRBJ2-7	TGTGCCAGCAGACCGGGACTAGAGAACTACGAGCAGTACTTC	CASRPGLENYEQYF
TRBV12-3/TRBV12-4	NA	NA	TRBJ1-2	TGTGCCAGGAGTTGCGACAGGATTAGTAACTATGCCTACAGCTTC	CARSCDRISNYAYSF
TRBV5-1	TRBD1	many	TRBJ2-5	TGCGCCAGCAGCTCACAGGGGTCAGGGGAGGAGACCCAGTACTTC	CASSSQGSGEETQYF
TRBV20-1	TRBD1	many	TRBJ1-5	TGCAGTGCTCGAACCAGGGGGGATCAGCCCCAGCATTTT	CSARTRGDQPQHF
TRBV19	NA	many	TRBJ2-3	TGTGCCACCTCAGAAGGGTCAGATACGCAGTATTTT	CATSEGSDTQYF
TRBV18	TRBD2	NA	TRBJ2-7	TGTGCCAACTCACCAATCTCGGGGGGAGACGAGCAGTACTTC	CANSPISGGDEQYF
TRBV20-1	NA	many	TRBJ1-2	TGCAGTGCTAGCCGCGACGAGGTCAAGGGCTACACCTTC	CSASRDEVKGYTF
TRBV27	TRBD2	many	TRBJ2-5	TGTGCCAGCAGTTCCCCTAGCGGGGGGCAAGAGACCCAGTACTTC	CASSSPSGGQETQYF
TRBV24-1	TRBD2	many	TRBJ2-3	TGTGCCACCAGTGACCCCACCCCCAAGCGGGGGAGCACAGATACGCAGTATTTT	CATSDPTPKRGSTDTQYF
TRBV12-3/TRBV12-4	NA	NA	TRBJ2-1	TGTGCCAGAAGACCGGACAGCTCCTACAATGAGCAGTTCTTC	CARRPDSSYNEQFF
TRBV20-1	TRBD2	NA	TRBJ2-1	TGCAGTGCCCATGGGTTACTAGCGTACAATGAGCAGTTCTTC	CSAHGLLAYNEQFF
TRBV20-1	TRBD1	medium-sized	TRBJ1-3	TGCAGTGCGAGAACAGGGGGCTTGGGAAACACCATATATTTT	CSARTGGLGNTIYF
TRBV7-2	TRBD1	medium-sized	TRBJ2-7	TGTGCCAGCAGCTTACGGGACAGGGGGCCCGAGCAGTACTTC	CASSLRDRGPEQYF
TRBV13	NA	NA	TRBJ1-1	TGTGCCAGCTCTGAAGGGGGTTTTACTGAAGCTTTCTTT	CASSEGGFTEAFF
TRBV6-2/TRBV6-3	NA	many	TRBJ2-3	TGTGCCAGCAGTTACGGTAGGGGCGGAAGCACAGATACGCAGTATTTT	CASSYGRGGSTDTQYF
TRBV10-3	NA	medium-sized	TRBJ2-7	TGTGCCATCAGTGAGTCCTCCCGAAGGAGTACCTCCTACGAGCAGTACTTC	CAISESSRRSTSYEQYF
TRBV11-2	TRBD2	once	TRBJ2-1	TGTGCCAGCAGCTTAGTGAGAGGCGGGAGGGCCAACGGTGAGCAGTTCTTC	CASSLVRGGRANGEQFF
TRBV6-1	TRBD2	few	TRBJ2-6	TGTGCCAGCACCTATGCGGGAGCAGCTGGGGCCAACGTCCTGACTTTC	CASTYAGAAGANVLTF
TRBV10-3	TRBD2	NA	TRBJ2-3	TGTGCCATCAGTCCGATACTAGCGGGAGGGTCAGATACGCAGTATTTT	CAISPILAGGSDTQYF
TRBV28	NA	medium-sized	TRBJ1-6	TGTGCCAGCAGTTTATTGGGGGGGGGACAATATAATTCACCCCTCCACTTT	CASSLLGGGQYNSPLHF
TRBV2	TRBD1	NA	TRBJ2-3	TGTGCCAGCACGTCCGGGACAGGTAGAGATACGCAGTATTTT	CASTSGTGRDTQYF
TRBV24-1	NA	NA	TRBJ2-3	TGTGCCACCATTGCCACAGATGCGCAGTATTTT	CATIATDAQYF
TRBV9	TRBD2	NA	TRBJ2-7	TGTGCCAGCAGTCCCACTAGCGGGGGCTACGAGCAGTACTTC	CASSPTSGGYEQYF
TRBV11-2	NA	many	TRBJ2-3	TGTGCCAGCAGCCACCTAGCTCTAGGGGCCGTAGATACGCAGTATTTT	CASSHLALGAVDTQYF
TRBV5-6	NA	many	TRBJ2-5	TGTGCCAGCAGCCAAAACCCCACCATGGGCGCGACCCAGTACTTC	CASSQNPTMGATQYF
TRBV7-9	TRBD2	NA	TRBJ2-7	TGTGCCAGCAGCTTAGGCGCGGGGGGGCCTCTTGAGCAGTACTTC	CASSLGAGGPLEQYF
TRBV4-1	NA	many	TRBJ2-1	TGCGCCAGCAGCCTCACGGGAAGGGAGTACAATGAGCAGTTCTTC	CASSLTGREYNEQFF
TRBV4-3	NA	NA	TRBJ1-5	TGCGCCAGCTCCCCGGCGGGGGGTCAAAACAATCAGCCCCAGCATTTT	CASSPAGGQNNQPQHF
TRBV11-2	NA	NA	TRBJ2-1	TGTGCCAGCAGCCGGGGGCGGAGGACCTACAATGAGCAGTTCTTC	CASSRGRRTYNEQFF
TRBV3-2	NA	medium-sized	TRBJ2-3	TGTGCCAGCAGCCAAGGGGCCGGGGGGGGAACAGATACGCAGTATTTT	CASSQGAGGGTDTQYF
TRBV2	TRBD1	large	TRBJ1-2	TGTGCCTTGGGACAGGCTAACTATGGCTACACCTTC	CALGQANYGYTF
TRBV12-3/TRBV12-4	NA	medium-sized	TRBJ2-7	TGTGCCAGCAGTTACAGCCCTGGCAACGAGCAGTACTTC	CASSYSPGNEQYF
TRBV9	TRBD1	many	TRBJ2-1	TGTGCCAGCAGCGATCCAGGGGGCTCCTACAATGAGCAGTTCTTC	CASSDPGGSYNEQFF
TRBV11-3	NA	many	TRBJ1-6	TGTGCCAGCAGCCTAGGACAACATTCACCCCTCCACTTT	CASSLGQHSPLHF
TRBV6-1	NA	medium-sized	TRBJ2-3	TGTGCCAGCAGTGTCCTGGGCACAGATACGCAGTATTTT	CASSVLGTDTQYF
TRBV30	NA	many	TRBJ1-6	TGTGCCTGGAGTGCCAAGAGCTCCTATAATTCACCCCTCCACTTT	CAWSAKSSYNSPLHF
TRBV2	NA	medium-sized	TRBJ1-1	TGTGCCAGCAGTCCCTACACTGAAGCTTTCTTT	CASSPYTEAFF
TRBV20-1	TRBD2	NA	TRBJ2-2	TGCAGTGCTCCCAGCGGGAGGGCTATCACCGGGGAGCTGTTTTTT	CSAPSGRAITGELFF
TRBV7-2	NA	NA	TRBJ1-5	TGTGCCAGCAGCTTAAGTCAGGGCGTCGATCAGCCCCATCATTTT	CASSLSQGVDQPHHF
TRBV5-1	NA	many	TRBJ2-7	TGCGCCAGCAGTAGAGAGGGGGAGAGCTACGAGCAGTACTTC	CASSREGESYEQYF
TRBV18	TRBD2	many	TRBJ2-1	TGTGCCAGCTCACCAAGAGAGCGGGGGGGCAGTGAGCAGTTCTTC	CASSPRERGGSEQFF